These 5 T cell receptor beta chains came from one sample sequenced in a study of vaccination and CD4 T cells after COVID-19. For these TCRs, the target antigens are not known. Described treatment: 10-day PBMC culture with coronavirus spike peptide pools or control peptides (ViraFEST assay). Sequencing of cultured CD4+ T cell DNA used the Oncomine TCR Beta short-read assay. Each CDR3 protein is one row after TCRdb ran MiXCR on the PCR reads. The table records under 15,000 distinct CDR3 sequences, roughly 73% of them present only once. The sequenced material came from CD4+ T cells from blood, cultured in vitro. The source of these receptors is a human donor who had recovered from COVID-19.

The gene calls are TRBV27 and TRBJ1-1, with D possibly matching TRBD1 (6 bases). The V and J ends lost 4 bases and 0 bases respectively, with 15 bases between them. This CDR3 comprises 16 residues. Germline-derived CDR1 and CDR2 are MNHEY and SMNVEV (reference sequence). CDR3 protein: CASSWRGGKMNTEAFF. CDR3 DNA: TGTGCCAGCAGTTGGAGGGGGGGGAAAATGAACACTGAAGCTTTCTTT.

V and J are TRBV6-2 or TRBV6-3 and TRBJ2-3; D is perhaps TRBD2 (6 bases). The V and J ends lost 4 bases and 0 bases respectively, with 14 bases between them. The V gene's germline CDR1 is MNHEY and CDR2 SVGEGT. The CDR3 loop spans 16 amino acids. For the CDR3, the DNA is TGTGCCAGCAGTTCAACCATAGCGGATAGCACAGATACGCAGTATTTT. Residues: CASSSTIADSTDTQYF.

The chain couples TRBV7-8 to TRBJ1-2; D gene uncertain. The CDR3 is 13 residues long. CDR1 and CDR2 from the germline V gene are SGHVS and FQNEAQ. Deletions cut 2 bases from V and 2 bases from J, with 6 bases between. Here the CDR3 DNA reads TGTGCCAGCAGCTTAACAGAGAACTATGGCTACACCTTC. Its translation is CASSLTENYGYTF. Full variable domain (rest looked up from reference TRBV7-8 and TRBJ1-2): GAGVSQSPRYKVAKRGQDVALRCDPISGHVSLFWYQQALGQGPEFLTYFQNEAQLDKSGLPSDRFFAERPEGSVSTLKIQRTQQEDSAVYLCASSLTENYGYTFGSGTRLTVV.

This rearrangement joins TRBV24-1 to TRBJ1-1; D unclear. V lost 0 bases to trimming and J lost 1 base, with 11 bases between them. This CDR3 contains 16 residues. Germline CDR1 and CDR2: KGHDR and SFDVKD. The CDR3 protein is CATSDLQAGKNTEAFF. The CDR3, as DNA: TGTGCCACCAGTGATTTGCAAGCAGGAAAGAACACTGAAGCTTTCTTT.

The chain is built from TRBV20-1 and TRBJ2-3; D is ambiguous. Looked up from germline, CDR1 is DFQATT and CDR2 is SNEGSKA (reference sequence). CDR3 size: 15 residues. The ends were cut back, 3 bases at V and 0 bases at J, with 13 bases in the middle. The CDR3 DNA reads as TGCAGTGCTAGTCTCCGGCAGATTAGCACAGATACGCAGTATTTT. Its translation is CSASLRQISTDTQYF.